A single sample is the source of the 30 T cell receptor beta chains below, sequenced in a study of technical replicates of blood from a few donors. The table came from immunoSEQ multiplex PCR; TCRdb's copy has only in-frame clones and leaves some out. This table has about 44,000 clones, roughly 96% appearing once. Specimen: T cells isolated from PBMCs. The receptors derive from a human donor in good health.

This clone was counted once. No DNA is shown, since the ends of the CDR3 on it are uncertain; the CDR3 is the one TCRdb lists. The chain uses TRBV28 and TRBJ2-7; the table's TRBD2 call for D was not verified on the DNA. The CDR3 comprises 19 residues, both ends counted. Germline V gene sequence: CDR1 MDHEN, CDR2 SYDVKM. The CDR3 spells CASSILGRGGSVGYLEQYF.

The rearrangement joins TRBV6-4 to TRBJ1-1; 7 bases match TRBD1. Germline V lookup: CDR1 MRHNA, CDR2 SNTAGT. The ends lost 5 bases at V and 5 bases at J; junction bases unmatched: 5. The CDR3 is made up of 13 amino acids. The CDR3 DNA is TGTGCCAGCAGTAAAACAGGGGAGACTGAAGCTTTCTTT. Protein: CASSKTGETEAFF.

This chain uses TRBV2 with TRBJ1-1, with a possible D match to TRBD1 (6 bases). V was clipped by 5 bases and J by 3 bases, with 22 bases between them. This CDR3 has 17 residues. In germline, CDR1 is SNHLY, CDR2 FYNNEI. CDR3 bases: TGTGCCAGCAGTCTTGGGACAACCCTGGGGAAGGACACTGAAGCTTTCTTT. This encodes CASSLGTTLGKDTEAFF.

The chain recombines TRBV4-2 with TRBJ1-1, with D tentatively TRBD1 (5 bases). The CDR3 is made up of 16 amino acids. Trimming stripped 4 bases from V and 3 bases from J, with 18 bases between. Germline V gives CDR1 LGHNA, CDR2 YNFKEQ. The chain's CDR3 is CASSPMHWGEDTEAFF. DNA for the CDR3: TGTGCCAGCAGCCCTATGCACTGGGGGGAAGACACTGAAGCTTTCTTT.

The sample holds one count of this clone. DNA for the CDR3: TGTGCCAGCAGCGGCGTTAAGGCAGGGGTAAACGAGCAGTACTTC. Translation gives CASSGVKAGVNEQYF. This sequence joins TRBV9 and TRBJ2-7, with a possible D match to TRBD1 (6 bases). V gave up 3 bases and J gave up 5 bases, with 18 bases separating them. Germline V lookup: CDR1 SGDLS, CDR2 YYNGEE. This CDR3 is built from 15 residues. Full variable domain (outside the CDR3, taken from reference TRBV9 and TRBJ2-7): DSGVTQTPKHLITATGQRVTLRCSPRSGDLSVYWYQQSLDQGLQFLIQYYNGEERAKGNILERFSAQQFPDLHSELNLSSLELGDSALYFCASSGVKAGVNEQYFGPGTRLTVT.

The chain has TRBV11-3 and TRBJ1-1, with D tentatively TRBD1 (6 bases). V was clipped by 2 bases and J by 5 bases, with 18 bases between them. The CDR3 spans 16 residues. Per the germline V gene, CDR1 is SGHNT and CDR2 is YENEEA. The CDR3 protein is CASSLISGGPRTEAFF. The DNA of the CDR3 is TGTGCCAGCAGCTTAATCAGCGGGGGGCCACGGACTGAAGCTTTCTTT. Full variable domain (remainder filled in from reference TRBV11-3 and TRBJ1-1): EAGVVQSPRYKIIEKKQPVAFWCNPISGHNTLYWYLQNLGQGPELLIRYENEEAVDDSQLPKDRFSAERLKGVDSTLKIQPAELGDSAVYLCASSLISGGPRTEAFFGQGTRLTVV.

The DNA of the CDR3 is TGTGCCATGAGCGGACAGGGTGAATCGAATGAGCAGTTCTTC. Translation gives CAMSGQGESNEQFF. The V and J genes are TRBV10-3 and TRBJ2-1, with TRBD1 matching 8 bases. This CDR3 spans 14 amino acids. Trimming cost V 9 bases and J 7 bases; bases outside gene matches: 11. Germline CDR1 reads ENHRY; CDR2 reads SYGVKD.

The genes are TRBV28 and TRBJ2-7, with a possible D match to TRBD2 (6 bases). Germline-derived CDR1 and CDR2 are MDHEN and SYDVKM. This CDR3 contains 14 residues. V lost 10 bases to trimming and J lost 7 bases, with 23 bases between them. CDR3 DNA: TGTGCCATACAGGCCGGGACTTACTCTCGGGAGCAGTACTTC. This encodes CAIQAGTYSREQYF.

The chain combines TRBV25-1 with TRBJ2-2; TRBD2 is a possible D gene (6 bases). The V gene lost 1 base and the J gene lost 6 bases, with 12 bases spanning the gap. Per the germline V gene, CDR1 is MGHDK and CDR2 is SYGVNS. This CDR3 is 15 amino acids long. CDR3 DNA sequence: TGTGCCAGCAGTGAATTAAATACGGGGGCCGGGGAGCTGTTTTTT. Protein sequence: CASSELNTGAGELFF.

The V and J genes are TRBV4-1 and TRBJ2-3; 9 bases are shared with TRBD2. CDR3 length equals 17 residues. The V gene end was trimmed by 8 bases and the J gene end by 2 bases; junction bases not matched to a gene: 14. CDR1 MGHRA and CDR2 YSYEKL come from the germline V gene. This CDR3 is CASLENSGRLSTDTQYF. CDR3 in DNA: TGCGCCAGCCTTGAAAATAGCGGGAGACTATCCACAGATACGCAGTATTTT.

V is TRBV30 and J is TRBJ1-1; 7 bases are shared with TRBD1. The germline V gene encodes CDR1 GTSNPN and CDR2 SVGIG (reference sequence). Unmatched junction bases numbered 6, after V lost 0 bases and J lost 2 bases. CDR3 length: 15 amino acids. CDR3: CAWSVRRTGNTEAFF. The CDR3 nucleotides read TGTGCCTGGAGTGTACGGCGGACAGGCAACACTGAAGCTTTCTTT.

CDR3 loop: CATIDGTSGLSYEQYF. In nucleotides, the CDR3 is TGCGCCACCATAGATGGGACTAGCGGGCTCTCCTACGAGCAGTACTTC. V gene TRBV10-2 combines with J gene TRBJ2-7, with 12 bases aligning to TRBD2. V lost 10 bases and J lost 0; bases outside the gene matches: 10. Germline V gene sequence: CDR1 WSHSY, CDR2 SAAADI. The CDR3 extends over 16 amino acids.

The chain has TRBV7-9 and TRBJ1-2; 9 nucleotides agree with TRBD1. The CDR3 consists of 13 residues. V shed 1 base and J 8 bases; nucleotides not matched to a gene: 2. The V gene's germline CDR1 is SEHNR and CDR2 FQNEAQ (reference sequence). CDR3 loop: CASSLETGGGYTF. Written as DNA, the CDR3 is TGTGCCAGCAGCTTAGAAACAGGGGGCGGCTACACCTTC.

This chain uses TRBV25-1 with TRBJ1-2; the D is unclear. The V end was cut by 6 bases, the J end by 3 bases, with 17 bases between. Germline V lookup: CDR1 MGHDK, CDR2 SYGVNS. CDR3 size: 15 residues. Here the CDR3 reads CASSPPEEQHYGYTF. In DNA form, the CDR3 reads TGTGCCAGCAGCCCCCCGGAGGAGCAGCACTATGGCTACACCTTC.

The chain is built from TRBV2 and TRBJ2-3, with 8 nucleotides matching TRBD2. CDR1 SNHLY and CDR2 FYNNEI come from the germline V gene. The V segment lost 4 bases and the J segment 6 bases; nucleotides outside the gene matches: 12. The CDR3 totals 16 residues. In DNA, the CDR3 is TGTGCCAGCAGTGGTCTTAGCGGGAATCTATGGGATACGCAGTATTTT. Translation: CASSGLSGNLWDTQYF. Full variable domain (rest looked up from reference TRBV2 and TRBJ2-3): EPEVTQTPSHQVTQMGQEVILRCVPISNHLYFYWYRQILGQKVEFLVSFYNNEISEKSEIFDDQFSVERPDGSNFTLKIRSTKLEDSAMYFCASSGLSGNLWDTQYFGPGTRLTVL.

V usage is TRBV27 and J usage is TRBJ2-7; D perhaps matches TRBD1 (6 bases). The CDR3 is 17 amino acids. CDR1 MNHEY and CDR2 SMNVEV come from the germline V gene (reference sequence). With 0 bases removed from V and 3 bases from J, the gap between germline ends came to 18 bases. The CDR3 region is CASSLSGTSTRIYEQYF. The CDR3 coding sequence is TGTGCCAGCAGTTTATCTGGGACAAGTACTCGAATCTACGAGCAGTACTTC.

This chain uses TRBV5-4 with TRBJ2-7, with D possibly being TRBD1 (6 bases). In germline, CDR1 is SGHNT, CDR2 YYREEE (reference sequence). Between the trimmed V and J ends, which lost 0 bases and 0 bases, there was a span of 16 bases. The CDR3 is 17 amino acids. The CDR3 is CASSLGPTGRSSYEQYF. The CDR3 DNA follows: TGTGCCAGCAGCTTGGGCCCTACAGGGCGTAGCTCCTACGAGCAGTACTTC.

The chain couples TRBV27 to TRBJ2-1; 10 bases agree with TRBD2. The V gene's germline CDR1 is MNHEY and CDR2 SMNVEV (reference sequence). After removal of 0 bases from V and 9 bases from J, the junction contained 8 bases not matched to a gene. The CDR3 runs 16 residues. The CDR3 bases are TGTGCCAGCAGTTTATCTGTAGCGGGAGGCCGGAGTGAGCAGTTCTTC. Its protein is CASSLSVAGGRSEQFF.

The genes are TRBV7-8 and TRBJ2-7, with 11 bases lining up with TRBD2. Trimming removed 4 bases from V and 0 bases from J; junction bases left unmatched: 5. The CDR3 is 16 residues long. The germline gives CDR1 SGHVS, CDR2 FQNEAQ. CDR3 loop: CASSSSLAGDSYEQYF. The CDR3 DNA reads TGTGCCAGCAGCTCCTCACTAGCGGGAGACTCCTACGAGCAGTACTTC.

This rearrangement joins TRBV7-9 to TRBJ1-3, with D possibly being TRBD1 (5 bases). The CDR3 sequence is 16 residues long. Germline CDR1 reads SEHNR; CDR2 reads FQNEAQ (reference sequence). The V and J ends lost 1 base and 0 bases respectively, with 10 bases between them. The CDR3 sequence: CASSLVGQGSGNTIYF. In DNA, the CDR3 is TGTGCCAGCAGCTTAGTGGGGCAGGGCTCTGGAAACACCATATATTTT.

The chain combines TRBV5-1 with TRBJ1-2, with no clear D. Germline loops: CDR1 SGHRS, CDR2 YFSETQ. The CDR3 sequence is 13 residues long. The germline V and J ends were trimmed by 1 base and 0 bases, with 4 bases remaining between them. CDR3 nucleotide sequence: TGCGCCAGCAGCTTGAGAGCTAACTATGGCTACACCTTC. Amino acids: CASSLRANYGYTF.

The V call is TRBV7-2, the J call TRBJ2-7, with 11 positions matching TRBD2. Germline V gene lookup returns CDR1 SGHTA and CDR2 FQGNSA. V dropped 5 bases and J dropped 6; count of bases not matched to a gene: 12. There are 16 residues in the CDR3. The CDR3 bases are TGTGCCAGCAGCCCGTCGACTAGCGGGAAATTATCCGAGCAGTACTTC. This encodes CASSPSTSGKLSEQYF.

The chain couples TRBV29-1 to TRBJ2-1; no clear D gene. Trimming removed 3 bases at V and 5 bases at J, with 11 bases between. From germline, CDR1 is SQVTM and CDR2 ANQGSEA. This CDR3 has 13 residues. The CDR3 reads CSVEHTTNNEQFF. The CDR3 nucleotides read TGCAGCGTTGAGCATACTACCAACAATGAGCAGTTCTTC.

V gene TRBV6-5 combines with J gene TRBJ1-1, with 8 bases identical to TRBD1. CDR1 and CDR2 from the germline V gene are MNHEY and SVGAGI. The CDR3 has 13 amino acids. V shed 5 bases, J shed 4 bases, and the junction held 3 bases outside the gene matches. DNA for the CDR3: TGTGCCAGCAGTCTCACAGGGGGCACTGAAGCTTTCTTT. Translation gives CASSLTGGTEAFF.

V and J are TRBV6-1 and TRBJ1-2; 8 bases are a match to TRBD1. This CDR3 is 15 amino acids long. Germline values: CDR1 MNHNS, CDR2 SASEGT. The J segment lost 3 bases and the V segment lost 3 bases, leaving 6 bases of the junction unmatched. The CDR3 bases are TGTGCCAGCAGTGAGTGGACAGGGAAGGACTATGGCTACACCTTC. This sequence encodes CASSEWTGKDYGYTF.

The chain carries TRBV6-5 and TRBJ2-7, with a weak D call TRBD1 (6 bases). V lost 6 bases and J 4 bases, leaving 10 bases between the germline ends. CDR3 length equals 12 residues. The germline gives CDR1 MNHEY, CDR2 SVGAGI. CDR3 sequence: CASSQGIYEQYF. CDR3 nucleotide sequence: TGTGCCAGCAGCCAGGGGATTTACGAGCAGTACTTC.

The chain carries TRBV7-9 and TRBJ2-7; TRBD2 agrees at 8 bases. The CDR3 contains 14 residues. Per the germline V gene, CDR1 is SEHNR and CDR2 is FQNEAQ (reference sequence). The ends lost 4 bases at V and 2 bases at J; junction bases unmatched: 4. The chain's CDR3 is CASSSSGRPYEQYF. Here the CDR3 DNA reads TGTGCCAGCAGCTCTAGCGGGCGGCCCTACGAGCAGTACTTC. The whole variable domain, filled in from reference TRBV7-9 and TRBJ2-7, reads DTGVSQNPRHKITKRGQNVTFRCDPISEHNRLYWYRQTLGQGPEFLTYFQNEAQLEKSRLLSDRFSAERPKGSFSTLEIQRTEQGDSAMYLCASSSSGRPYEQYFGPGTRLTVT.

Here the CDR3 DNA reads TGCAGCGTCGCACAGGGGGTGAACACTGAAGCTTTCTTT. Translating gives CSVAQGVNTEAFF. The gene calls are TRBV29-1 and TRBJ1-1; 8 bases are a match to TRBD1. V dropped 6 bases and J dropped 0; count of bases not matched to a gene: 3. The CDR3 has 13 amino acids. Germline V gene sequence: CDR1 SQVTM, CDR2 ANQGSEA.

This clone was seen only a few times. The DNA for the CDR3 is TGTGCCAGCACTCCGGGACACTATCAGCCCCAGCATTTT. This translates into CASTPGHYQPQHF. The V and J genes are TRBV6-1 and TRBJ1-5, with D maybe TRBD1 (6 bases). The CDR3 runs 13 residues. V lost 7 bases and J lost 5, with 12 bases in between. The germline gives CDR1 MNHNS, CDR2 SASEGT.

V and J are TRBV6-1 and TRBJ2-7; TRBD1 matches at 8 bases. V lost 8 bases and J lost 2; bases outside the gene matches: 8. Germline V gene lookup returns CDR1 MNHNS and CDR2 SASEGT. There are 14 residues in the CDR3. CDR3 nucleotides: TGTGCCAGCGGGAGAGACAGGGGCCCCTACGAGCAGTACTTC. This sequence encodes CASGRDRGPYEQYF.